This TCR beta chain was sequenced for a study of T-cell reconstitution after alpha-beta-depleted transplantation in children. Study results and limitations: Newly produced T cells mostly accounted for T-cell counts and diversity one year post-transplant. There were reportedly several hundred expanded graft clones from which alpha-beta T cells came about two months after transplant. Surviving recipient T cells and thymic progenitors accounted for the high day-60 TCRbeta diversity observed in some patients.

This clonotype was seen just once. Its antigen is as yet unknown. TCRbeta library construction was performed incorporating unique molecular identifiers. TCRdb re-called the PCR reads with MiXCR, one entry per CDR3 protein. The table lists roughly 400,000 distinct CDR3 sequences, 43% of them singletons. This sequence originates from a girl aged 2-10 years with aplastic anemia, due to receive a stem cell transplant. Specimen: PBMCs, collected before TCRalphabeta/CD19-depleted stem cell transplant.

The CDR3 nucleotides are TGTGCCACCAGCAGAGGAGACTTTCCCCTCCACTTT. Translating gives CATSRGDFPLHF. This chain uses TRBV15 with TRBJ1-6; D not certain. The CDR3 is 12 amino acids. Per germline, CDR1 LNHNV and CDR2 YYDKDF (reference sequence). V lost 1 base and J lost 13, with 8 bases in between.